Listed below are T cell receptor beta chains from one sample, sequenced in a study of cytomegalovirus exposure and HLA in healthy donors. The method was immunoSEQ multiplex PCR; TCRdb's version includes in-frame clones alone and lacks a portion of them. The repertoire holds some 64,000 clones, with about 97% as singletons. The sequenced sample consisted of PBMCs. These receptors all come from a woman between 18 and 30 years old in good health and CMV-seropositive. CDR3s include the opening cysteine and the closing phenylalanine or tryptophan. D genes are given only for firm matches. Only some rows state a clone size, as once, few, many or a class for expanded clones.

j_call | clone_size | d_call | v_call | cdr3_nt | cdr3_aa
TRBJ2-1 | NA | TRBD2 | TRBV6-6 | TGTGCCAGCAGTCACTACTTAGCGGGAGTGTACAATGAGCAGTTCTTC | CASSHYLAGVYNEQFF
TRBJ2-3 | NA | TRBD2 | TRBV9 | TGTGCCAGCAGCGGCCCGACTAGCGGGAGGGCAACCTCCACAGATACGCAGTATTTT | CASSGPTSGRATSTDTQYF
TRBJ1-3 | NA | NA | TRBV5-4 | TGTGCCAGCAGCTTGGGGGCGACACCCTCTGGAAACACCATATATTTT | CASSLGATPSGNTIYF
TRBJ1-3 | once | NA | TRBV21-1 | TGTGCCAGCAGCGCAGGGATGGAATCTAACTCTGGAAACACCATATATTTT | CASSAGMESNSGNTIYF
TRBJ2-1 | NA | NA | TRBV21-1 | TGTGCCAGCATTCTAGCGGACTCCTACAATGAGCAGTTCTTC | CASILADSYNEQFF
TRBJ1-2 | few | TRBD1 | TRBV7-8 | TGTGCCAGCAGCTCCTTAGACAGGGGGGGTGATGGCTACACCTTC | CASSSLDRGGDGYTF
TRBJ1-5 | once | NA | TRBV7-2 | TGTGCCAGCAGCTTATCGTCAGGTATGGGCAATCAGCCCCAGCATTTT | CASSLSSGMGNQPQHF
TRBJ2-1 | NA | NA | TRBV4-1 | TGCGCCAGCAGCCAAAAACCGGGTGAGCAGTTCTTC | CASSQKPGEQFF
TRBJ1-5 | once | NA | TRBV15 | TGTGCCACCAGCATTTCGGGTACCAATCAGCCCCAGCATTTT | CATSISGTNQPQHF
TRBJ2-3 | NA | TRBD2 | TRBV7-3 | TGTGCCAGCAGCTTAAGTGGACTAGCCGGCCGTGGAGATACGCAGTATTTT | CASSLSGLAGRGDTQYF
TRBJ2-7 | NA | TRBD2 | TRBV2 | TGTGCCAGCAGTTTGTTTTTGCGGGAGCGGGAGCAGTACTTC | CASSLFLREREQYF
TRBJ1-1 | NA | NA | TRBV18 | TGTGCCAGCTCCCCCGGGGGGGGGAACACTGAAGCTTTCTTT | CASSPGGGNTEAFF
TRBJ2-3 | NA | NA | TRBV14 | TGTGCCAGCAGCCAAGAAGGAGGGGGAGGGAGTACAGATACGCAGTATTTT | CASSQEGGGGSTDTQYF
TRBJ2-1 | NA | NA | TRBV5-1 | TGCGCCAGCAGCCAGGTATCGACAGTTAGCTCCTACAATGAGCAGTTCTTC | CASSQVSTVSSYNEQFF
TRBJ2-1 | NA | NA | TRBV4-1 | TGCGCCAGCAGCCAAACGTTTGCGGAACCTTTGTACAATGAGCAGTTCTTC | CASSQTFAEPLYNEQFF
TRBJ2-1 | NA | TRBD2 | TRBV13 | TGTGCCAGCAGCTCCACCGGGACTAGCGGGAGTTATGAGCAGTTCTTC | CASSSTGTSGSYEQFF
TRBJ1-1 | NA | TRBD1 | TRBV11-2 | TGTGCCAGCAGCTTGGGACAGTCAACTGAAGCTTTCTTT | CASSLGQSTEAFF
TRBJ1-5 | NA | NA | TRBV14 | TGTGCCAGCAGCCAAGATTCGGTTCAGCCCCAGCATTTT | CASSQDSVQPQHF
TRBJ2-1 | NA | TRBD1 | TRBV19 | TGTGCCAGTAGTCCGACTCGGACAGGCGGCTTCTACAATGAGCAGTTCTTC | CASSPTRTGGFYNEQFF
TRBJ2-3 | NA | TRBD1 | TRBV28 | TGTGCTATCCAGAGGGGGCCGGGAGATACGCAGTATTTT | CAIQRGPGDTQYF
TRBJ2-7 | NA | TRBD1 | TRBV29-1 | TGCAGCGTATCGACAGGGGCCAACTACGAGCAGTACTTC | CSVSTGANYEQYF
TRBJ2-1 | NA | NA | TRBV10-3 | TGTGCCATCCAGAGGGACTACAATGAGCAGTTCTTC | CAIQRDYNEQFF
TRBJ2-7 | NA | NA | TRBV18 | TGTGCCAGCTCACCGGCGGGTGTGGGGGAGCAGTACTTC | CASSPAGVGEQYF
TRBJ2-7 | NA | NA | TRBV6-1 | TGTGCCAGTTGCGTATTTTCTAGCTCCTACGAGCAGTACTTC | CASCVFSSSYEQYF
TRBJ2-1 | NA | TRBD2 | TRBV11-2 | TGTGCCAGCAGCCCATTAGCGGGGAGCTCCTACAATGAGCAGTTCTTC | CASSPLAGSSYNEQFF
TRBJ1-4 | NA | NA | TRBV27 | TGTGCCAGCAGTTCCCCCCCGGGGTCGGGTGAAAAACTGTTTTTT | CASSSPPGSGEKLFF
TRBJ2-1 | NA | NA | TRBV27 | TGTGCCAGCAGTTTTAGGGGCAATGAGCAGTTCTTC | CASSFRGNEQFF
TRBJ1-2 | NA | NA | TRBV13 | TGTGCCAGCAGCTTAGGTACAGAACTTACTAACTATGGCTACACCTTC | CASSLGTELTNYGYTF
TRBJ1-2 | once | NA | TRBV29-1 | TGCAGCGTTGAAGCCACTACTAACTATGGCTACACCTTC | CSVEATTNYGYTF
TRBJ1-1 | once | NA | TRBV4-2 | TGTGCCAGCAGCCAAGACGGGAGGAACACTGAAGCTTTCTTT | CASSQDGRNTEAFF
TRBJ2-5 | once | NA | TRBV11-1 | TGTGCCAGCAGCTTAGGGGAATGGACAGTGCGGGGGGAGACCCAGTACTTC | CASSLGEWTVRGETQYF
TRBJ1-5 | NA | TRBD1 | TRBV7-9 | TGTGCTACGACCGGGACAGTCGAGAGGGCCCAGCATTTT | CATTGTVERAQHF
TRBJ2-5 | NA | TRBD2 | TRBV19 | TGTGCCAGTAGTATAGGATCCGTGCCTAGCGGGGAGCAAGAGACCCAGTACTTC | CASSIGSVPSGEQETQYF
TRBJ2-7 | NA | NA | TRBV19 | TGTGCCAGTAGACCCCGGGACACCTACGAGCAGTACTTC | CASRPRDTYEQYF
TRBJ2-1 | NA | NA | TRBV18 | TGTGCCAGCTCACCACCGGGACTCAAAAACAATGAGCAGTTCTTC | CASSPPGLKNNEQFF
TRBJ1-2 | NA | TRBD1 | TRBV5-4 | TGTGCCAGCAGCTTGGGGGACAGGGTTTCGGGCTATGGCTACACCTTC | CASSLGDRVSGYGYTF
TRBJ1-1 | once | NA | TRBV28 | TGTGCCAGCAGGTCCCGATACAGCGGGGGGAACACTGAAGCTTTCTTT | CASRSRYSGGNTEAFF
TRBJ1-1 | once | TRBD1 | TRBV23-1 | TGCGCCAGCAGTCAATGGAGGGGGCCCGAGCTTCGGGCTGAAGCTTTCTTT | CASSQWRGPELRAEAFF
TRBJ1-1 | NA | NA | TRBV30 | TGTGCCTGGAGTGAACAGGGAAAGAACACTGAAGCTTTCTTT | CAWSEQGKNTEAFF
TRBJ2-5 | NA | NA | TRBV19 | TGTGCCAGTAGTGGGGGCCGAGGGGGAGAGACCCAGTACTTC | CASSGGRGGETQYF
TRBJ1-1 | NA | NA | TRBV7-2 | TGTGCCAGCAGCTTAGTAGGGCGGGGGGTAGGTGGGACTGAAGCTTTCTTT | CASSLVGRGVGGTEAFF
TRBJ2-2 | NA | NA | TRBV27 | TGTGCCAGCAGTTGGGGGGCCGGGGAGCTGTTTTTT | CASSWGAGELFF
TRBJ2-1 | NA | TRBD2 | TRBV9 | TGTGCCAGCAGCGGGGGACTAGCGGGAGGCCGAAGCTCCTACAATGAGCAGTTCTTC | CASSGGLAGGRSSYNEQFF
TRBJ1-5 | once | NA | TRBV30 | TGTGCCTGGGGGAGGGGGGGTAGCAATCAGCCCCAGCATTTT | CAWGRGGSNQPQHF
TRBJ2-7 | NA | NA | TRBV9 | TGTGCCAGCAGCCCCGGGACATCCTTTTCCTACGAGCAGTACTTC | CASSPGTSFSYEQYF
TRBJ2-7 | once | NA | TRBV6-6 | TGTGCCAGCAGTTACTTTCTAGGCTCCTACGAGCAGTACTTC | CASSYFLGSYEQYF
TRBJ1-2 | NA | NA | TRBV5-4 | TGTGCCAGCAGCGGAACAGGGTTGGGGTATGGCTACACCTTC | CASSGTGLGYGYTF
TRBJ2-1 | NA | TRBD2 | TRBV6-1 | TGTGCCAGCAGTGCCCTTCCACGGACTAGCGGGAGTTCCTACAATGAGCAGTTCTTC | CASSALPRTSGSSYNEQFF
TRBJ1-2 | NA | TRBD1 | TRBV5-6 | TGTGCCAGCAGCTTGGGACAGGGGGCCGGCTATGGCTACACCTTC | CASSLGQGAGYGYTF
TRBJ2-7 | NA | TRBD2 | TRBV7-8 | TGTGCCAGCAGCTTACTGGCCGTAGTAGCGGGTAACCCGCCTGCCGAGCAGTACTTC | CASSLLAVVAGNPPAEQYF
TRBJ2-3 | NA | NA | TRBV6-5 | TGTGCCAGCAGTTACTCGCGGGGCCGGGCAGATACGCAGTATTTT | CASSYSRGRADTQYF
TRBJ1-2 | NA | TRBD1 | TRBV6-1 | TGTTTGGCGGGACAGGGCTATGGCTACACCTTC | CLAGQGYGYTF
TRBJ1-1 | NA | TRBD1 | TRBV7-8 | TGTGCCAGCAGCATCCGGGACAGGGAGACTGAAGCTTTCTTT | CASSIRDRETEAFF
TRBJ2-5 | NA | TRBD2 | TRBV5-4 | TGTGCCAGCAGCTTGGCGGGGACTAGCGAAACCCAGTACTTC | CASSLAGTSETQYF
TRBJ2-5 | NA | TRBD1 | TRBV6-1 | TGTGCCAGCAGTGAATTGGGAGGACAGGGGGCAGAGACCCAGTACTTC | CASSELGGQGAETQYF
TRBJ2-7 | NA | TRBD1 | TRBV25-1 | TGTGCCAGCAGTGAATATAGGCAGGGGGCGGACGAGCAGTACTTC | CASSEYRQGADEQYF
TRBJ2-7 | NA | NA | TRBV11-2 | TGTGCCAGCACCCTGAGGAGGGGACGCGAGCAGTACTTC | CASTLRRGREQYF
TRBJ2-7 | NA | NA | TRBV7-9 | TGTGCCAGCAGCTCCCTCCCAGGCTCCTACGAGCAGTACTTC | CASSSLPGSYEQYF
TRBJ2-7 | few | TRBD2 | TRBV5-6 | TGTGCCAGCAGCTCTAGCGGATACGAGCAGTACTTC | CASSSSGYEQYF